This T cell receptor (beta chain) was recovered during a study of CD8+CD57+ T cells in acquired aplastic anemia. TCR beta VDJ and CDR3 were profiled, and genomic DNA was the template. TCRdb reanalysed the reads using MiXCR and keeps one entry per CDR3 protein. The sample records under 200,000 distinct CDR3 sequences, 45% to 55% being singletons. In germline, CDR1 is ENHRY, CDR2 SYGVKD. V lost 6 bases and J 4 bases, leaving 9 bases between the germline ends. The CDR3 contains 13 residues. Flow cytometry had shown expanded CD8+CD57+ cells in the patients chosen for sequencing. Untreated patients provided the blood samples, with no therapy given before sampling. There are many counts of this clonotype.

The rearrangement joins TRBV10-3 to TRBJ2-2; D unclear. The TCR sequence derives from a human donor with aplastic anemia. Sequenced input: sorted CD4+, CD8+, or CD8+CD57+ T cells (not recorded which) from PBMCs. CDR3: CAIRGGGTGELFF. The DNA of the CDR3 is TGTGCCATCAGAGGCGGTGGCACCGGGGAGCTGTTTTTT.